The present entry profiles one TCR beta chain with its context. As for time point: sample taken at primary tumor resection. Unsorted whole RNA from tumor, nontumor lung or frozen PBMC underwent sequencing. V trimming: 2 bases; J trimming: 4 bases; junction bases outside the gene matches: 3. The CDR3 loop spans 15 amino acids. TCRdb reanalysed the 5' RACE reads using MiXCR and keeps one entry per CDR3 protein. The sample includes approximately 44,000 distinct CDR3 sequences, approximately 13% of them seen just once. This record belongs to a study of spatial heterogeneity in lung cancer. This sequence originates from a male donor with early-stage non-small cell lung cancer. The gene calls are TRBV12-3 or TRBV12-4 and TRBJ2-1, with TRBD2 identical over 9 bases. Sequences were derived from PBMCs, sampled at surgery. In DNA, the CDR3 is TGTGCCAGCAGTTTAATGACTAGCGGATACAATGAGCAGTTCTTC. It specifies CASSLMTSGYNEQFF.